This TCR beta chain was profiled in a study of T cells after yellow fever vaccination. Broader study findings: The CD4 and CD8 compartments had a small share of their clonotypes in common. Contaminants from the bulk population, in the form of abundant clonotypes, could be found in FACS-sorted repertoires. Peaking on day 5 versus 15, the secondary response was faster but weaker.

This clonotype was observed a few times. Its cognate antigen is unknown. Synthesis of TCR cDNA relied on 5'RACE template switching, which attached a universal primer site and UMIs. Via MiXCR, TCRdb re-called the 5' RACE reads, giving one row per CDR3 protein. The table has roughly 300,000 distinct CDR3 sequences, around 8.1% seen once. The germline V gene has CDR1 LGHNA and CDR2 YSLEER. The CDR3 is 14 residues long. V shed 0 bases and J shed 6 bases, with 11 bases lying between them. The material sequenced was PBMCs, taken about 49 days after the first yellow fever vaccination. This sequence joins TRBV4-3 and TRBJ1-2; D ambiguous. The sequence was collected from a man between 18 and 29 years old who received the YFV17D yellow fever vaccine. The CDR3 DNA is TGCGCCAGCAGCCAAGAAGCGATTCCGGATGGCTACACCTTC. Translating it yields CASSQEAIPDGYTF.